This entry concerns a single TCR beta chain. Sequencing was performed with immunoSEQ multiplex PCR; in TCRdb, only in-frame clones are kept and a portion is missing. Here the sample spans more than 60,000 clones, roughly 90% being singletons. The data stem from a study of T cell changes during pregnancy in multiple sclerosis. V was trimmed by 1 base and J by 5 bases, leaving 11 bases between them. The length of the CDR3 is 14 residues. CDR1 is SEHNR and CDR2 is FQNEAQ in the germline V gene (reference sequence). The clonotype was recovered from a female donor with multiple sclerosis, enrolled in a pregnancy study. Sequences were derived from peripheral blood, sampled in the second trimester of pregnancy. The rearrangement joins TRBV7-9 to TRBJ1-1; weak D call: TRBD1 (6 bases). CDR3 amino acids: CASSLETGRTEAFF. The DNA of the CDR3 is TGTGCCAGCAGCTTAGAGACAGGACGAACTGAAGCTTTCTTT.